This T cell receptor (beta chain) stems from a study of T-cell reconstitution after alpha-beta-depleted transplantation in children. Unique molecular identifiers were incorporated during preparation of the TCRbeta library. MiXCR was run by TCRdb on the PCR reads, yielding one entry per CDR3 protein. The sample holds 440,000 or so distinct CDR3 sequences, roughly 11% seen once. CDR1 is DFQATT, CDR2 SNEGSKA, per germline (reference sequence). V shed 0 bases, J shed 6 bases, and the junction held 5 bases outside the gene matches. The CDR3 is 15 residues long. The specimen comprised PBMCs from the stem cell graft donor, sampled from the stem cell graft. This clonotype was sampled from a human donor who donated a stem cell graft to a child with acute myeloid leukemia. V gene TRBV20-1 combines with J gene TRBJ2-4, with TRBD2 matching 10 bases. The CDR3 here is CSARDPQRGGNIQYF. In nucleotides, the CDR3 is TGCAGTGCTAGAGATCCCCAGCGGGGGGGAAACATTCAGTACTTC.